A few counts support the clone carrying this T cell receptor (beta chain). This sample was taken from a study of T cells after yellow fever vaccination. TCRdb processed the 5' RACE reads anew with MiXCR; each CDR3 protein has one entry. The sample carries 350,000 to 450,000 distinct CDR3 sequences, under 20% recorded once. V was cut by 4 bases and J by 4 bases, with 16 bases left in between. The CDR3 spans 15 residues. The germline V gene has CDR1 MDHEN and CDR2 SYDVKM. The input for sequencing was PBMCs, taken before the yellow fever booster vaccination. The genes are TRBV28 and TRBJ1-2, with D hard to call. The sequence was collected from a man aged 18 to 35 who received the YFV17D yellow fever vaccine. The CDR3 region has the DNA TGTGCCAGCAGTTCCGCCGGGCGAGAAAGCTATGGCTACACCTTC. It encodes CASSSAGRESYGYTF.